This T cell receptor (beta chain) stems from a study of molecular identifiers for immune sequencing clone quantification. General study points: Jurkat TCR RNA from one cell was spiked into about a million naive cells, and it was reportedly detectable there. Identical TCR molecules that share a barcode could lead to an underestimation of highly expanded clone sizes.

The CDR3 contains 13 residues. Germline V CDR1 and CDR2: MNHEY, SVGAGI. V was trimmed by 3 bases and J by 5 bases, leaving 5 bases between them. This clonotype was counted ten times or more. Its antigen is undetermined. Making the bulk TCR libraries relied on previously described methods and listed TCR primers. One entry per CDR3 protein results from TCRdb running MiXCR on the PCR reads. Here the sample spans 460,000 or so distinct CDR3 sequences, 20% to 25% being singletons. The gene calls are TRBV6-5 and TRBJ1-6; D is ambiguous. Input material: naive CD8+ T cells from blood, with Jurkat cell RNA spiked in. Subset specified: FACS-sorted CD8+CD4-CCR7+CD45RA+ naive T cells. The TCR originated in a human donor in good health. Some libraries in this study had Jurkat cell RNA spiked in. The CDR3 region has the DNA TGTGCCAGCAGTTATACCGATAATTCACCCCTCCACTTT. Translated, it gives CASSYTDNSPLHF.